These 30 T cell receptor beta chains were all obtained from the same sample, sequenced in a study of blood T cell repertoires in COVID-19 (dated by TCRdb to 2018 to 2020). The library was generated by the immunoSEQ multiplex PCR assay. Drawn from immuneACCESS, this table holds only the in-frame rearrangements with V and J called that TCRdb kept. Clones are partly lost; checked studies trace under half to an unresolved V gene and leave the rest unexplained. This sample comprises under 200,000 clones, 70% to 85% of them detected only once. The ten largest account for about 9.1% of the sample. Sequencing input: peripheral blood. The receptors were gathered from a woman older than 75 with acute or convalescent COVID-19.

The genes are TRBV7-6 and TRBJ2-5; possibly TRBD1 for D (7 bases). The CDR3 runs to 16 residues. Trimming stripped 1 base from V and 5 bases from J, with 17 bases between. Germline assignment: CDR1 SGHVS and CDR2 FNYEAQ. In DNA, the CDR3 is TGTGCCAGCAGCTTAGGGGGTGCAGGGGGAGGCGAGACCCAGTACTTC. This gives the protein CASSLGGAGGGETQYF.

V gene TRBV6-6 combines with J gene TRBJ2-7; a possible D gene is TRBD1 (7 bases). V was clipped by 6 bases and J by 7 bases, with 19 bases between them. The CDR3 totals 14 residues. CDR1 is MNHNY, CDR2 SVGAGI, per germline (reference sequence). CDR3 region: CASSLTQAGGEQYF. The CDR3 DNA reads as TGTGCCAGCAGCCTGACTCAGGCAGGGGGGGAGCAGTACTTC.

The chain employs TRBV19 and TRBJ2-6; the D gene is possibly TRBD2 (7 bases). Germline lookup yields CDR1 LNHDA and CDR2 SQIVND (reference sequence). V dropped 10 bases and J dropped 0 bases, with 13 bases sitting between them. The CDR3 sequence is 15 residues long. The CDR3 nucleotides are TGTGCCACCGGGGGGCCCCGCTCTGGGGCCAACGTCCTGACTTTC. This gives the protein CATGGPRSGANVLTF.

The chain couples TRBV27 to TRBJ2-7, with 13 bases lining up with TRBD2. The length of the CDR3 is 17 residues. The germline CDR1 and CDR2 sequences are MNHEY and SMNVEV (reference sequence). The V gene end was trimmed by 2 bases and the J gene end by 2 bases; junction bases not matched to a gene: 6. CDR3 region: CASSLRPGLAGAYEQYF. The CDR3 region has the DNA TGTGCCAGCAGTTTACGCCCCGGACTAGCGGGGGCCTACGAGCAGTACTTC.

In DNA, the CDR3 is TGTGCCAGCAGCCCGAGGCAAGGACTAGCAGAGACCCAGTACTTC. Protein: CASSPRQGLAETQYF. This chain links TRBV7-2 with TRBJ2-5, with 8 bases aligning to TRBD2. The CDR3 contains 15 residues. J gave up 4 bases and V 5 bases, and 9 bases lay outside the gene matches. In germline, CDR1 is SGHTA, CDR2 FQGNSA.

V usage is TRBV7-8 and J usage is TRBJ1-1; 7 positions match TRBD1. The length of the CDR3 is 14 residues. Per germline, CDR1 SGHVS and CDR2 FQNEAQ. After removal of 5 bases from V and 4 bases from J, the junction contained 7 bases not matched to a gene. The CDR3, as DNA: TGTGCCAGCAGCGAGAGACAGGGAGGCACTGAAGCTTTCTTT. Protein sequence: CASSERQGGTEAFF. Supplemented by reference TRBV7-8 and TRBJ1-1, the full variable domain reads GAGVSQSPRYKVAKRGQDVALRCDPISGHVSLFWYQQALGQGPEFLTYFQNEAQLDKSGLPSDRFFAERPEGSVSTLKIQRTQQEDSAVYLCASSERQGGTEAFFGQGTRLTVV.

This sequence joins TRBV27 and TRBJ1-2; D gene uncertain. The CDR3 loop spans 14 amino acids. Trimming took 0 bases from V and 2 from J, leaving 7 bases between them. Germline V lookup: CDR1 MNHEY, CDR2 SMNVEV (reference sequence). CDR3 sequence: CASSLSPGNYGYTF. The CDR3 DNA follows: TGTGCCAGCAGTTTATCTCCAGGAAACTATGGCTACACCTTC.

V usage is TRBV21-1 and J usage is TRBJ1-5; the table's TRBD1 call for D was not verified on the DNA. TRBV21-1 is assigned pseudogene status. The CDR3 length is 15 residues. CDR3 region: CASSRATGGNQPQHF. In nucleotides, the CDR3 is TGTGCCAGCAGCAGAGCGACAGGCGGCAATCAGCCCCAGCATTTT.

The V and J genes are TRBV11-2 and TRBJ2-2; D is possibly TRBD1 (5 bases). Between the trimmed V and J ends, which lost 6 bases and 1 base, there was a span of 9 bases. This CDR3 contains 14 residues. The germline V gene encodes CDR1 SGHAT and CDR2 FQNNGV. DNA of the CDR3: TGTGCCAGCAGGGCCAGGGTGAACACCGGGGAGCTGTTTTTT. Protein: CASRARVNTGELFF.

The gene calls are TRBV15 and TRBJ2-6, with D unclear. V was shortened by 0 bases and J by 0 bases, with 6 bases between the two germline ends. The CDR3 sequence is 16 residues long. In germline, CDR1 is LNHNV, CDR2 YYDKDF (reference sequence). In DNA form, the CDR3 reads TGTGCCACCAGCAGAGAGTACGGCTCTGGGGCCAACGTCCTGACTTTC. It yields the protein CATSREYGSGANVLTF.

The V call is TRBV10-2, the J call TRBJ2-2, with 10 bases aligning to TRBD1. Looked up from germline, CDR1 is WSHSY and CDR2 is SAAADI. There are 15 residues in the CDR3. Losses at the gene ends were 4 bases for V and 3 bases for J; bases not matched to a gene: 2. CDR3 sequence (DNA): TGCGCCAGCAGTGGGACAGGGGGAGACACCGGGGAGCTGTTTTTT. This translates into CASSGTGGDTGELFF.

This clone was found a few times. V usage is TRBV5-1 and J usage is TRBJ2-7; 8 nucleotides match TRBD2. The CDR3 sequence is 13 residues long. Germline CDR1 SGHRS, CDR2 YFSETQ. V shed 5 bases and J 5 bases; nucleotides not matched to a gene: 6. The CDR3 DNA reads as TGCGCCAGCAGGGATCTAGCGGGCCACGAGCAGTACTTC. It codes for CASRDLAGHEQYF.

The V and J genes are TRBV6-2 or TRBV6-3 and TRBJ2-5; 12 nucleotides match TRBD2. Trimming took 6 bases from V and 4 from J; bases not matched to a gene: 9. The CDR3 sequence is 16 residues long. CDR1 and CDR2 from the germline V gene are MNHEY and SVGEGT. CDR3 sequence reads: CASSSPLAGGRETQYF. The CDR3 coding sequence is TGTGCCAGCAGCTCCCCCCTAGCGGGGGGGCGAGAGACCCAGTACTTC.

The chain has TRBV21-1 and TRBJ2-7; the table's D call TRBD1 went unverified against the DNA. TRBV21-1 is listed as a pseudogene. This CDR3 region has 15 residues. CDR3 sequence (DNA): TGTGCCAGCACCGTCCCCGGGACAGGGGGAGGCGAGCAGTACTTC. Its protein is CASTVPGTGGGEQYF.

This clone was seen a handful of times. The chain carries TRBV6-5 and TRBJ2-7; TRBD1 might be the D (6 bases). Germline CDR1 and CDR2: MNHEY and SVGAGI. V shed 10 bases and J shed 5 bases, with 18 bases lying between them. The CDR3 is 13 amino acids. The CDR3 protein is CATRRQGNNEQYF. Written as DNA, the CDR3 is TGTGCCACACGGCGGCAGGGGAACAACGAGCAGTACTTC.

This sequence joins TRBV10-3 and TRBJ1-2, with D tentatively TRBD1 (5 bases). V was pared by 10 bases and J by 3 bases, with 15 bases between. The CDR3 contains 13 residues. Germline values: CDR1 ENHRY, CDR2 SYGVKD. Here the CDR3 DNA reads TGTGCCACCCCCAGGGCAGAATACTATGGCTACACCTTC. Protein: CATPRAEYYGYTF.

The chain employs TRBV5-6 and TRBJ2-2, with D possibly TRBD2 on 6 matching bases. CDR1 and CDR2 from the germline V gene are SGHDT and YYEEEE. The V gene lost 3 bases and the J gene lost 7 bases, with 10 bases spanning the gap. The CDR3 covers 13 residues. The CDR3 spells CASSWGVNGELFF. Written as DNA, the CDR3 is TGTGCCAGCAGCTGGGGGGTGAACGGGGAGCTGTTTTTT.

The V gene is TRBV10-3, the J gene TRBJ1-1, with D unresolved. Germline values: CDR1 ENHRY, CDR2 SYGVKD. The CDR3 length is 12 residues. Trimming removed 3 bases at V and 3 bases at J, with 5 bases between. As DNA, the CDR3 is TGTGCCATCAGTGACGGGGACACTGAAGCTTTCTTT. Encoded protein: CAISDGDTEAFF.

As regards this clone: The junction shows a germline mismatch at one end, possibly a read error. This chain uses TRBV6-5 with TRBJ1-5; 7 bases line up with TRBD1. CDR3 size: 14 residues. Germline values: CDR1 MNHEY, CDR2 SVGAGI. Written as DNA, the CDR3 is TGTGCCAGCAGGGGGGACAGTAGCTATCAGCCCCAGCATTTT. This sequence encodes CASRGDSSYQPQHF.

In DNA form, the CDR3 reads TGCGCCAGCAGCCAACCCACGACTATGGGCAGCGGCAAAAACATTCAGTACTTC. Its translation: CASSQPTTMGSGKNIQYF. The rearrangement uses TRBV4-1 and TRBJ2-4; D is possibly TRBD2 (5 bases). The CDR3 sequence is 18 residues long. With 2 bases removed from V and 3 bases from J, the gap between germline ends came to 20 bases. CDR1 and CDR2 from the germline V gene are MGHRA and YSYEKL.

The chain combines TRBV5-4 with TRBJ1-1, with 7 bases identical to TRBD1. The germline V gene has CDR1 SGHNT and CDR2 YYREEE (reference sequence). The CDR3 has 18 residues. V shed 3 bases and J 8 bases; nucleotides not matched to a gene: 22. CDR3 in DNA: TGTGCCAGCAGCTCTGGTGGAGGAGGGGGCGGCTTGATTCCGGAAGCTTTCTTT. This encodes CASSSGGGGGGLIPEAFF.

This clone was seen a handful of times. The gene calls are TRBV30 and TRBJ1-1; D might be TRBD1 (6 bases). V lost 4 bases and J 1 base, leaving 7 bases between the germline ends. Germline values: CDR1 GTSNPN, CDR2 SVGIG (reference sequence). CDR3 length equals 12 residues. The DNA for the CDR3 is TGTGCCTGGAAGACAGGGAACACTGAAGCTTTCTTT. Its translation: CAWKTGNTEAFF.

This clone was observed a single time. V gene TRBV9 combines with J gene TRBJ2-5; D is perhaps TRBD1 (6 bases). Germline V gene lookup returns CDR1 SGDLS and CDR2 YYNGEE. V lost 4 bases and J 5 bases, leaving 12 bases between the germline ends. The CDR3 totals 13 residues. In DNA, the CDR3 is TGTGCCAGCAGCTTCGGACAGCGGGAGACCCAGTACTTC. It translates to CASSFGQRETQYF.

V usage is TRBV9 and J usage is TRBJ1-2; TRBD1 matches 7 bases. The CDR3 is 15 residues long. The germline CDR1 and CDR2 sequences are SGDLS and YYNGEE. V lost 6 bases to trimming and J lost 1 base; unmatched junction nucleotides: 9. Here the CDR3 DNA reads TGTGCCAGCAACCCCAGTGCAGGGGGTAACTATGGCTACACCTTC. Translation: CASNPSAGGNYGYTF.

This chain joins TRBV7-2 and TRBJ1-3; D call uncertain. The CDR3 is 13 amino acids. From germline, CDR1 is SGHTA and CDR2 FQGNSA. With 4 bases removed from V and 4 bases from J, the gap between germline ends came to 8 bases. The chain's CDR3 is CASSSVGGNTIYF. The CDR3 DNA reads TGTGCCAGCAGCTCGGTCGGGGGAAACACCATATATTTT.

The J gene is TRBJ2-3, the V gene TRBV18; 8 bases are a match to TRBD2. From germline, CDR1 is KGHSH and CDR2 LQKENI. The CDR3 contains 15 residues. J gave up 6 bases and V 5 bases, and 10 bases lay outside the gene matches. The CDR3: CASSLASGSRDTQYF. As DNA, the CDR3 is TGTGCCAGCTCATTGGCCAGCGGGAGTAGGGATACGCAGTATTTT.

This rearrangement joins TRBV12-3 or TRBV12-4 to TRBJ2-2, with TRBD2 as a possible D gene (6 bases). The CDR3 is 12 residues long. The V end lost 8 bases, the J end lost 8 bases, and 12 bases lay between the germline ends. CDR3 in amino acids: CASASVQGELFF. DNA for the CDR3: TGTGCCAGCGCTAGCGTCCAGGGGGAGCTGTTTTTT.

This sequence joins TRBV6-6 and TRBJ1-2; D ambiguous. The V end lost 7 bases, the J end lost 2 bases, and 14 bases lay between the germline ends. The CDR3 extends over 14 amino acids. Germline CDR1 MNHNY, CDR2 SVGAGI (reference sequence). The CDR3 is CASTLLRGNYGYTF. The DNA for the CDR3 is TGTGCCAGCACCCTCCTTAGAGGGAACTATGGCTACACCTTC.

The chain employs TRBV6-2 or TRBV6-3 and TRBJ2-3; a possible D gene is TRBD1 (5 bases). The CDR3 is made up of 15 amino acids. Germline loops: CDR1 MNHEY, CDR2 SVGEGT. The V end was cut by 2 bases, the J end by 2 bases, with 11 bases between. CDR3 loop: CASSYPTGDTDTQYF. CDR3 sequence (DNA): TGTGCCAGCAGTTACCCCACAGGAGACACAGATACGCAGTATTTT.

The rearrangement links TRBV19 to TRBJ1-1; D not resolved. The CDR3 covers 20 residues. V lost 4 bases, J lost 3 bases, and 30 bases lay in between. Germline V lookup: CDR1 LNHDA, CDR2 SQIVND (reference sequence). The CDR3 here is CASSTIPPGGLGLTDTEAFF. Here the CDR3 DNA reads TGTGCCAGTAGTACTATCCCCCCCGGCGGGTTGGGCTTGACCGACACTGAAGCTTTCTTT. The whole variable domain, filled in from reference TRBV19 and TRBJ1-1, reads DGGITQSPKYLFRKEGQNVTLSCEQNLNHDAMYWYRQDPGQGLRLIYYSQIVNDFQKGDIAEGYSVSREKKESFPLTVTSAQKNPTAFYLCASSTIPPGGLGLTDTEAFFGQGTRLTVV.